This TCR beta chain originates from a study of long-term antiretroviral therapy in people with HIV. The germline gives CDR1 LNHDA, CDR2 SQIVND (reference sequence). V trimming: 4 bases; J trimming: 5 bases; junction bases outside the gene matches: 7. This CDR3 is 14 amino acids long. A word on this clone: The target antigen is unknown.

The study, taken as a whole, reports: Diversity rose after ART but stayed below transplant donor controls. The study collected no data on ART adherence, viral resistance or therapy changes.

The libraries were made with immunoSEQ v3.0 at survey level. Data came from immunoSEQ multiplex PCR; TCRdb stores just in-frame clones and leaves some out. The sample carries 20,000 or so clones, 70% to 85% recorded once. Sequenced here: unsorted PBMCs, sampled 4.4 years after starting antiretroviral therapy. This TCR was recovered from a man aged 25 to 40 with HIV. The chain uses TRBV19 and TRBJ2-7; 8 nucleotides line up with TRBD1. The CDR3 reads CASSTGGWPHEQYF. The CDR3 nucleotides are TGTGCCAGTAGTACAGGGGGCTGGCCCCACGAGCAGTACTTC. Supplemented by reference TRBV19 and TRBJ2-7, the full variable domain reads DGGITQSPKYLFRKEGQNVTLSCEQNLNHDAMYWYRQDPGQGLRLIYYSQIVNDFQKGDIAEGYSVSREKKESFPLTVTSAQKNPTAFYLCASSTGGWPHEQYFGPGTRLTVT.